This T cell receptor (beta chain) came from a study of OX40 agonist ivuxolimab in advanced cancers. As for the study in general: Dose-escalation subjects each had hepatocellular carcinoma, melanoma, renal cell or head and neck cancer.

Trimming cost V 2 bases and J 2 bases, with 13 bases left between them. Germline CDR1 reads LNHDA; CDR2 reads SQIVND (reference sequence). There are 17 residues in the CDR3. As concerns this clone: The target antigen is unknown.

Clones were sequenced by immunoSEQ multiplex PCR, and TCRdb holds only the in-frame ones, with some missing. Among roughly 60,000 clones, roughly 85% were seen once, and the ten largest hold 4%. Samples were taken at baseline and on day 1 of cycles 4 and 7. Overall study results and limits: Expanded clones were, on average, more numerous in CD8+ T cells than in CD4+.

The sequence was obtained from an adult with an advanced solid tumor such as melanoma, head and neck, liver or kidney cancer. V is TRBV19 and J is TRBJ2-6; TRBD2 might be the D (7 bases). Sequenced material: CD4+ or CD8+ T cells sorted from blood, taken in a trial of the OX40 agonist ivuxolimab. CDR3 residues: CASSITLGGAGANVLTF. The CDR3 DNA reads TGTGCCAGTAGTATAACCCTAGGGGGGGCTGGGGCCAACGTCCTGACTTTC.